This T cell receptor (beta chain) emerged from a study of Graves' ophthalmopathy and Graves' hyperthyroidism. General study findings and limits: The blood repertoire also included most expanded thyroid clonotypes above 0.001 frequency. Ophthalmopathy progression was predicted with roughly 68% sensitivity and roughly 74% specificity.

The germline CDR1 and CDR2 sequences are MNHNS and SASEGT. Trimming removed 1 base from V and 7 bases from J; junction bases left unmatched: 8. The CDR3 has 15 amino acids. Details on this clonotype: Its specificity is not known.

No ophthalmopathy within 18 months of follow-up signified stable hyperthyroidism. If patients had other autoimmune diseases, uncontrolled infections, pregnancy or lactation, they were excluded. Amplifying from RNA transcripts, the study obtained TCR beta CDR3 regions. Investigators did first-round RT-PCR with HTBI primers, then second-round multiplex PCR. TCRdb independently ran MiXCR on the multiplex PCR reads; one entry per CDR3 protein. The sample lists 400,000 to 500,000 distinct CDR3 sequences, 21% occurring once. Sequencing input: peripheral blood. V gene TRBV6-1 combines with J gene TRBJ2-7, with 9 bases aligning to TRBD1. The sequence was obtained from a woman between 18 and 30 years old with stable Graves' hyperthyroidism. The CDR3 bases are TGTGCCAGCAGTGAAGGACAGGGGGTCCTTCGGGAGCAGTACTTC. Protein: CASSEGQGVLREQYF.